This T cell receptor (beta chain) was observed in a study of T cell repertoires in cytomegalovirus infection. Study summary: Peptides in the study included HLA-C-restricted and HLA-B-restricted CMV epitopes. Both a matching HLA type and CMV infection were indicated by public TCR beta signatures. Study observations and caveats: HLA-C-restricted, CMV-specific TCR beta clonotypes were dominant ex vivo. The cumulative frequency of public TCR beta families identified carriers of CMV plus the relevant HLA.

V trimming: 0 bases; J trimming: 1 base; junction bases outside the gene matches: 5. CDR3 length equals 16 residues. CDR1 SGHDN and CDR2 FVKESK come from the germline V gene. TCRdb ran MiXCR on the reads and lists one entry per CDR3 protein. This sample has fewer than 900,000 distinct CDR3 sequences; roughly 28% occur once, and the top ten carry around 14%. This clonotype was seen more than once but under ten times. Its cognate antigen is unknown. The chain has TRBV14 and TRBJ1-2, with 7 bases matching TRBD1. The sample here was cultured CD8+ T cells from PBMCs, taken from culture after CMV antigen stimulation. The sequence was obtained from a human donor in good health (CMV status not recorded). Some clones in this sample may be carry-over from other donors' samples. The CDR3 here is CASSQDPRDSNYGYTF. The CDR3 DNA is TGTGCCAGCAGCCAAGACCCCAGGGACAGTAACTATGGCTACACCTTC. The full variable domain, its missing parts supplied by reference TRBV14 and TRBJ1-2, is EAGVTQFPSHSVIEKGQTVTLRCDPISGHDNLYWYRRVMGKEIKFLLHFVKESKQDESGMPNNRFLAERTGGTYSTLKVQPAELEDSGVYFCASSQDPRDSNYGYTFGSGTRLTVV.